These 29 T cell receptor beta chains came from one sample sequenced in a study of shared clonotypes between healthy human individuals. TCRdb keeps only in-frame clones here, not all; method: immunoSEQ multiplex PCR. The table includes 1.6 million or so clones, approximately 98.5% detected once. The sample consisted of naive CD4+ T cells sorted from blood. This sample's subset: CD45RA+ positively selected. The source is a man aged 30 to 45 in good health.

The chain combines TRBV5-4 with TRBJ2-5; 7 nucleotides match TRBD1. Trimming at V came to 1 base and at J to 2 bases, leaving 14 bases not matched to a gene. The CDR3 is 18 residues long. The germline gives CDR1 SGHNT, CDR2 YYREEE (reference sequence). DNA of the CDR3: TGTGCCAGCAGCTTGAAGTTTGTCCCCCAGGGGGATCAAGAGACCCAGTACTTC. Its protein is CASSLKFVPQGDQETQYF.

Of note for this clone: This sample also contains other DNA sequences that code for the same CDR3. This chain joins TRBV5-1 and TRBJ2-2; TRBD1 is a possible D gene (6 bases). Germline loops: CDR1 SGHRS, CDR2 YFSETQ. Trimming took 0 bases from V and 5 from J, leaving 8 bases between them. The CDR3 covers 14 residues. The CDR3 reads CASSLVGATGELFF. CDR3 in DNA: TGCGCCAGCAGCTTGGTGGGGGCGACCGGGGAGCTGTTTTTT.

The CDR3 bases are TGTGCCTGGAGTGTACTAGGAATGGGTGAGCAGTTCTTC. It encodes CAWSVLGMGEQFF. The chain has TRBV30 and TRBJ2-1; D is possibly TRBD2 (5 bases). This CDR3 region has 13 residues. V was pared by 0 bases and J by 9 bases, with 12 bases between. Germline V gene sequence: CDR1 GTSNPN, CDR2 SVGIG (reference sequence). Full variable domain (outside the CDR3, taken from reference TRBV30 and TRBJ2-1): SQTIHQWPATLVQPVGSPLSLECTVEGTSNPNLYWYRQAAGRGLQLLFYSVGIGQISSEVPQNLSASRPQDRQFILSSKKLLLSDSGFYLCAWSVLGMGEQFFGPGTRLTVL.

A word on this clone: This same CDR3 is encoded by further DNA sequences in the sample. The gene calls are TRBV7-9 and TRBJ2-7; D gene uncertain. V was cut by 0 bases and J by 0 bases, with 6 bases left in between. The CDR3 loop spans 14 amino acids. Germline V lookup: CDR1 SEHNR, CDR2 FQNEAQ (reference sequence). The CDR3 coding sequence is TGTGCCAGCAGCTTAGCTAGGGACTCCTACGAGCAGTACTTC. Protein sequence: CASSLARDSYEQYF.

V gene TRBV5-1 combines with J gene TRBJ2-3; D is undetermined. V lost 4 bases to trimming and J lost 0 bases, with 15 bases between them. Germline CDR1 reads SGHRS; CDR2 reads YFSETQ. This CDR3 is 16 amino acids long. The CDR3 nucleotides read TGCGCCAGCAGCCTCCGACCGTACCAAAGCACAGATACGCAGTATTTT. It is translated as CASSLRPYQSTDTQYF.

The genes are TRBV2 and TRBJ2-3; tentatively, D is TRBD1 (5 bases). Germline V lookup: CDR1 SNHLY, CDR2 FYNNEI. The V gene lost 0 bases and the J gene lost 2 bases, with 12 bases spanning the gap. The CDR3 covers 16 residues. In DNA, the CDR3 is TGTGCCAGCAGTGAAGCGCAGGGTTTAGTCACAGATACGCAGTATTTT. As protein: CASSEAQGLVTDTQYF.

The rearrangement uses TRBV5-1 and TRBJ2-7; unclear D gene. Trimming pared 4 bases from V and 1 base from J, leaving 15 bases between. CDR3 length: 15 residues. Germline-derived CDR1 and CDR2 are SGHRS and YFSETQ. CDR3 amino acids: CASSPGGSLSYEQYF. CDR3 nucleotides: TGCGCCAGCAGCCCCGGTGGAAGCTTATCCTACGAGCAGTACTTC.

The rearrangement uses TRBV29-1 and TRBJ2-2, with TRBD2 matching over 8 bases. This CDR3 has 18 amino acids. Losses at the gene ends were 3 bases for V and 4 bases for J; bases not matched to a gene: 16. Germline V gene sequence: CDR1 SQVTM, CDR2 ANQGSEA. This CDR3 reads CSVDPSSGAGVRTGELFF. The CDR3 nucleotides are TGCAGCGTTGATCCCTCCTCTGGAGCGGGAGTACGCACCGGGGAGCTGTTTTTT.

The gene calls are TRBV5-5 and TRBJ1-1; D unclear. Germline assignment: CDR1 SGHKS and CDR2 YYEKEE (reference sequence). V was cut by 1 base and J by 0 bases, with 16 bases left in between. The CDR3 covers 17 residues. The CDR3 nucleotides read TGTGCCAGCAGCTTGCCCCCGATCTTGGTGTTGAACACTGAAGCTTTCTTT. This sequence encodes CASSLPPILVLNTEAFF. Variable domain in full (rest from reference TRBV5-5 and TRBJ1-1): DAGVTQSPTHLIKTRGQQVTLRCSPISGHKSVSWYQQVLGQGPQFIFQYYEKEERGRGNFPDRFSARQFPNYSSELNVNALLLGDSALYLCASSLPPILVLNTEAFFGQGTRLTVV.

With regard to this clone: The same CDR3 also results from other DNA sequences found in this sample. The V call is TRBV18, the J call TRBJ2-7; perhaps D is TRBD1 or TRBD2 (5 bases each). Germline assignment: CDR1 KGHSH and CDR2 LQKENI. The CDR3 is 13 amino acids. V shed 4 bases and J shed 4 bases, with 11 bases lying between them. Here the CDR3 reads CASSRDGTYEQYF. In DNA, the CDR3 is TGTGCCAGCTCACGGGACGGAACATACGAGCAGTACTTC.

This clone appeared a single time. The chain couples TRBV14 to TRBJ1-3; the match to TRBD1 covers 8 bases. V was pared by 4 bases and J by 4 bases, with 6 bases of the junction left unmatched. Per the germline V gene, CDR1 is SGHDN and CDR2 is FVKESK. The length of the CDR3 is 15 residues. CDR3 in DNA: TGTGCCAGCAGCCTACGGACAGGGCAAGGAAACACCATATATTTT. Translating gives CASSLRTGQGNTIYF.

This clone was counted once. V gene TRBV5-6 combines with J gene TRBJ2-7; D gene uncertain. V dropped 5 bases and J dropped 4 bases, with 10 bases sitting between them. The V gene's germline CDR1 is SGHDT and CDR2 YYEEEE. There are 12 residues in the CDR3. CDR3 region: CASSYTNYEQYF. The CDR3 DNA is TGTGCCAGCAGTTATACCAATTACGAGCAGTACTTC. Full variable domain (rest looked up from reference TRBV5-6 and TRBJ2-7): DAGVTQSPTHLIKTRGQQVTLRCSPKSGHDTVSWYQQALGQGPQFIFQYYEEEERQRGNFPDRFSGHQFPNYSSELNVNALLLGDSALYLCASSYTNYEQYFGPGTRLTVT.

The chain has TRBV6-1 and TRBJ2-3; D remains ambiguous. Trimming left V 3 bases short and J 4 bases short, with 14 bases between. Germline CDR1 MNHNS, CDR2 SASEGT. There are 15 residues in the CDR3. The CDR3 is CASSDVPSMADTQYF. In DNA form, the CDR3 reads TGTGCCAGCAGTGACGTCCCGTCTATGGCAGATACGCAGTATTTT.

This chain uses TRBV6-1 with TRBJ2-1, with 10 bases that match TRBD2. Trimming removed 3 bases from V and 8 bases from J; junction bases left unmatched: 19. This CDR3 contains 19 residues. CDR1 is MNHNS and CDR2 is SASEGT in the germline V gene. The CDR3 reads CASSEELAGSVVVIHEQFF. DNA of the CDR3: TGTGCCAGCAGTGAGGAACTAGCGGGATCCGTCGTTGTGATCCATGAGCAGTTCTTC.

The CDR3 here is CASSLGIPSYEQYF. Written as DNA, the CDR3 is TGTGCCAGCAGTTTAGGGATTCCCTCCTACGAGCAGTACTTC. The chain uses TRBV5-6 and TRBJ2-7; D not resolved. Germline CDR1 reads SGHDT; CDR2 reads YYEEEE. V was cut by 5 bases and J by 0 bases, with 12 bases left in between. There are 14 residues in the CDR3.

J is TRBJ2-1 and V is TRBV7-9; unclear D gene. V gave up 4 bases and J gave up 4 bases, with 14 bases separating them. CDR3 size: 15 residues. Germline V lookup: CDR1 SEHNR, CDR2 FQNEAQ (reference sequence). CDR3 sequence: CASSSLQRVYNEQFF. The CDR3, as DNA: TGTGCCAGCAGCTCTCTACAAAGGGTGTACAATGAGCAGTTCTTC. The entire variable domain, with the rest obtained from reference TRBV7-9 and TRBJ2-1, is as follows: DTGVSQNPRHKITKRGQNVTFRCDPISEHNRLYWYRQTLGQGPEFLTYFQNEAQLEKSRLLSDRFSAERPKGSFSTLEIQRTEQGDSAMYLCASSSLQRVYNEQFFGPGTRLTVL.

The CDR3 DNA sequence: TGTGCCAGCAGCTTAGCGGGACTAGCGGACACCGGGGAGCTGTTTTTT. It yields the protein CASSLAGLADTGELFF. The rearrangement uses TRBV7-9 and TRBJ2-2; 11 bases agree with TRBD2. Germline CDR1 reads SEHNR; CDR2 reads FQNEAQ (reference sequence). V lost 0 bases to trimming and J lost 3 bases; unmatched junction nucleotides: 0. The CDR3 has 16 amino acids.

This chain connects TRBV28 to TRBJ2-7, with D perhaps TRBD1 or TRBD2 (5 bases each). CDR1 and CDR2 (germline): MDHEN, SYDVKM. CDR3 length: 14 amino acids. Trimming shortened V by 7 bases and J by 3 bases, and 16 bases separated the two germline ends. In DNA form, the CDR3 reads TGTGCCAGCACTCGACAGTCCGGAGGCTACGAGCAGTACTTC. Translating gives CASTRQSGGYEQYF.

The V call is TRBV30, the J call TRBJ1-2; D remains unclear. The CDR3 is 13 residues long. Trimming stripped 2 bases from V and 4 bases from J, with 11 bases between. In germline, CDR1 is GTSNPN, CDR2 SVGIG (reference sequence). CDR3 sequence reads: CAWSPGQGYGYTF. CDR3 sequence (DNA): TGTGCCTGGAGTCCCGGGCAAGGCTATGGCTACACCTTC.

CDR3 region: CASSLPPPDGSEGKFF. The DNA for the CDR3 is TGTGCCAGCAGTCTACCCCCTCCAGACGGGAGTGAAGGCAAGTTCTTC. The chain is built from TRBV28 and TRBJ2-1; perhaps TRBD2 as D (6 bases). V lost 5 bases and J lost 14, with 28 bases in between. In germline, CDR1 is MDHEN, CDR2 SYDVKM. The CDR3 contains 16 residues.

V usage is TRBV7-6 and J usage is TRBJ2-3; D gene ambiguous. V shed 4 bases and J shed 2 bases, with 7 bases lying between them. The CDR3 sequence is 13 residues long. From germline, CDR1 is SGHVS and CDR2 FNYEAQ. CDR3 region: CASSSQYTDTQYF. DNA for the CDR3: TGTGCCAGCAGCTCACAGTACACAGATACGCAGTATTTT.

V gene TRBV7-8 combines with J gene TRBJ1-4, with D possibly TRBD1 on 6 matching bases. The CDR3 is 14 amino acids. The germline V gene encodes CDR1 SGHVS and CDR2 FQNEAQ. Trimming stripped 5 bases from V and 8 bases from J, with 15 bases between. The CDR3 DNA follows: TGTGCCAGCAGCCCAAACAGGGTCGGGGAAAAACTGTTTTTT. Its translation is CASSPNRVGEKLFF.

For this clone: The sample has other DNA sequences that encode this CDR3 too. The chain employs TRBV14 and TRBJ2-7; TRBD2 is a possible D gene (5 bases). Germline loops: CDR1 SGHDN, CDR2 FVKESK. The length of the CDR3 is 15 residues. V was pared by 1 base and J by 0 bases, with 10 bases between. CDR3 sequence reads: CASSQVGVSSYEQYF. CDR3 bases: TGTGCCAGCAGCCAAGTCGGGGTGAGCTCCTACGAGCAGTACTTC.

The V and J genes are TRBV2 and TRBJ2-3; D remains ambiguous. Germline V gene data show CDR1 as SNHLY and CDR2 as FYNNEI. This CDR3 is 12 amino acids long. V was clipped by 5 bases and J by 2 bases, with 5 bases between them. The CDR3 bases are TGTGCCAGCAGTTCTGACACAGATACGCAGTATTTT. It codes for CASSSDTDTQYF.

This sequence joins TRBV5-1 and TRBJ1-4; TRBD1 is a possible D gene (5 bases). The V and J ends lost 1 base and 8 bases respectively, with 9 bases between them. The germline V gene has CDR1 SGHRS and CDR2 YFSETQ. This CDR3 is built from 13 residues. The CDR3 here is CASSLQGREKLFF. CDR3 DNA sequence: TGCGCCAGCAGCTTGCAGGGTCGGGAAAAACTGTTTTTT.

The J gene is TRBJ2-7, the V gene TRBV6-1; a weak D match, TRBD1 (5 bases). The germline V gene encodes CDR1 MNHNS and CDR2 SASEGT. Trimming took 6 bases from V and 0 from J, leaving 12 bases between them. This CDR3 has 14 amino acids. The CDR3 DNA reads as TGTGCCAGCAGAGCCCAGGGTTACTCCTACGAGCAGTACTTC. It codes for CASRAQGYSYEQYF.

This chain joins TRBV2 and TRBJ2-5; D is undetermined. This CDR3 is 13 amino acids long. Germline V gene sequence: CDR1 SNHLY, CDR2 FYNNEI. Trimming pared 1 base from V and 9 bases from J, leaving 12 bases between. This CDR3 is CASSEGQNPSQYF. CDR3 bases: TGTGCCAGCAGTGAAGGTCAGAATCCATCCCAGTACTTC.

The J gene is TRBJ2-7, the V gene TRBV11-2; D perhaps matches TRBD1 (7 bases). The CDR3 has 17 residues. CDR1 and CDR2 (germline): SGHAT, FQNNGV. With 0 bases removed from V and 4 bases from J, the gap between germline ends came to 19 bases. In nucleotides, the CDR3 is TGTGCCAGCAGCTTAGATGGAGGGGGCGCAGAGGTATACGAGCAGTACTTC. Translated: CASSLDGGGAEVYEQYF. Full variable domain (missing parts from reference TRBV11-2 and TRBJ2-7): EAGVAQSPRYKIIEKRQSVAFWCNPISGHATLYWYQQILGQGPKLLIQFQNNGVVDDSQLPKDRFSAERLKGVDSTLKIQPAKLEDSAVYLCASSLDGGGAEVYEQYFGPGTRLTVT.

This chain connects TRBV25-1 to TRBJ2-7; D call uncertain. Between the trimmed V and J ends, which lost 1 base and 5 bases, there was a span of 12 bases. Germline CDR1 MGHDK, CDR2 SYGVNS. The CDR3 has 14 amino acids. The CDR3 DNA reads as TGTGCCAGCAGTGAATGGCCTCCCCTCGACGAGCAGTACTTC. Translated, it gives CASSEWPPLDEQYF.